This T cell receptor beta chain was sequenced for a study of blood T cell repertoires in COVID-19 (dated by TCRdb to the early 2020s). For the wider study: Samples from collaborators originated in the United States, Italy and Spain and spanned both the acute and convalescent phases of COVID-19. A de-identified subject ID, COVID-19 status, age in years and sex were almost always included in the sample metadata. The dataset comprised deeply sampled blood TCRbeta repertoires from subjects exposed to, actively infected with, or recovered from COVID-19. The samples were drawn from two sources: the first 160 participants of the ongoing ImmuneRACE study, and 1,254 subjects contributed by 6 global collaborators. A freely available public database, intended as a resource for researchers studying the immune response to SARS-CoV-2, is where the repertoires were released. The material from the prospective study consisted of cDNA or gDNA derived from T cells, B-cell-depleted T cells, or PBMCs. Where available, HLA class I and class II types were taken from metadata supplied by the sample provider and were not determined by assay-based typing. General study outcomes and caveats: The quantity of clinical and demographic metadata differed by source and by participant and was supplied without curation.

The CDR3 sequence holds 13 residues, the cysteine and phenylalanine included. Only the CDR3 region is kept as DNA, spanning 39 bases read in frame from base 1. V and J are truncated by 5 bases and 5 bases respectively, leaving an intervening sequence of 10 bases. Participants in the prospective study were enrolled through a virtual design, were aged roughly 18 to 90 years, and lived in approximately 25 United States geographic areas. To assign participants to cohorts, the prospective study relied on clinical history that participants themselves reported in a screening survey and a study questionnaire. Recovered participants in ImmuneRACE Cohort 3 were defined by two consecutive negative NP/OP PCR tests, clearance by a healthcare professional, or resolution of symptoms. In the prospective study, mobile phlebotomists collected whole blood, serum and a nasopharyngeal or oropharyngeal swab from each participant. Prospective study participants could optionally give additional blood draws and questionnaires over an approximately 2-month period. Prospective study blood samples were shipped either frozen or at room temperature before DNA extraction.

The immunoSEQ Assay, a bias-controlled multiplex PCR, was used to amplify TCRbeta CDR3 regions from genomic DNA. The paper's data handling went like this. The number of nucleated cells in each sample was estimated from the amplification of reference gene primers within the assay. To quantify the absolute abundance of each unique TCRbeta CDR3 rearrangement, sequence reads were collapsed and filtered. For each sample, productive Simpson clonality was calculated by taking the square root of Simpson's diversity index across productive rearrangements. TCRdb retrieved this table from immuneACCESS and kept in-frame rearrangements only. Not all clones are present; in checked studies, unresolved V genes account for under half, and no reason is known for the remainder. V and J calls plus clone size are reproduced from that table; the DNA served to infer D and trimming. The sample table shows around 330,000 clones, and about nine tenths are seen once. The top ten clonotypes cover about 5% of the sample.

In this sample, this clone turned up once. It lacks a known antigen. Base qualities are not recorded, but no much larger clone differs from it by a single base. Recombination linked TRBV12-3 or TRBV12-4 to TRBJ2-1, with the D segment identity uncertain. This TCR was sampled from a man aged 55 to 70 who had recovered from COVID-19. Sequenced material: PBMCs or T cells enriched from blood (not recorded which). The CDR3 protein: CASSLTEHNEQFF. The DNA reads TGTGCCAGCAGTCTTACGGAGCACAATGAGCAGTTCTTC.